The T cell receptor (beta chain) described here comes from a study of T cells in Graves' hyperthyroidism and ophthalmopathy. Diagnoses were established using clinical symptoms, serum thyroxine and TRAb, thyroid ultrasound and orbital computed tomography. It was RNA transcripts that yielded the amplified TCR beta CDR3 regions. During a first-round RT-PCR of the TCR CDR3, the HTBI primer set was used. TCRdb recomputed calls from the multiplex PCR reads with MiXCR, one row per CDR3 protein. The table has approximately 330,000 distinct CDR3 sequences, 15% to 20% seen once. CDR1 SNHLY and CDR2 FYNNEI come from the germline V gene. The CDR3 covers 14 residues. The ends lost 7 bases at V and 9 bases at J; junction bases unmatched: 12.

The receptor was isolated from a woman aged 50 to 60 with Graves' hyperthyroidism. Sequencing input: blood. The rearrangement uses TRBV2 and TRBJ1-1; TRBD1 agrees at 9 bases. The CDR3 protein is CASTTGTGPSQAFF. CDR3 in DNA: TGTGCCAGCACAACCGGGACAGGGCCTTCTCAAGCTTTCTTT.